This is a list of T cell receptor beta chains from one sample in a study of regulatory T cells in long-lasting Graves disease. TCRdb used MiXCR to reprocess the multiplex PCR reads, holding one entry per CDR3 protein. The table includes about 470,000 distinct CDR3 sequences, 20% to 25% detected once. The source was peripheral blood mononuclear cells (PBMCs), collected when the disease was refractory, from a patient treated with antithyroid drugs. The receptors here all came from a female donor with Graves disease. The CDR3 runs from the conserved cysteine through the conserved F or W. Fields, in order: V gene, CDR3 length, D gene, clone size, J gene, CDR3 DNA, CDR3 protein. A D gene is named only where the DNA matches it firmly. Part of the rows lack a size; the others show once, few, many or a class for expanded clones.

>TRBV29-1|13|.|few|TRBJ1-1
TGCAGCGTTGAGGGGGGAGAAGACACTGAAGCTTTCTTT
CSVEGGEDTEAFF
>TRBV20-1|13|.|.|TRBJ2-3
TGCAGTGCTGGTAGGAATGGGGGAGATACGCAGTATTTT
CSAGRNGGDTQYF
>TRBV29-1|15|TRBD1|.|TRBJ1-2
TGCAGCGTTGAAGGGACTGACAGGGGGAACTATGGCTACACCTTC
CSVEGTDRGNYGYTF
>TRBV4-1|14|.|few|TRBJ2-5
TGCGCCAGCAGCCAAGTGGGAGGAGGGGAGACCCAGTACTTC
CASSQVGGGETQYF
>TRBV7-2|14|.|.|TRBJ2-5
TGTGCCAGCAGCCTGAACGGGGGAGGAGAGACCCAGTACTTC
CASSLNGGGETQYF
>TRBV6-1|14|.|few|TRBJ1-1
TGTGCCAGCACCCCGGACAGCCTGAACACTGAAGCTTTCTTT
CASTPDSLNTEAFF
>TRBV29-1|13|.|.|TRBJ1-1
TGCAGCGTTATCCCCAGGGAAGGGACTGAAGCTTTCTTT
CSVIPREGTEAFF
>TRBV29-1|13|TRBD2|few|TRBJ2-3
TGCAGCGCCGAACGGGGGAGGGCAGATACGCAGTATTTT
CSAERGRADTQYF
>TRBV7-3|16|.|.|TRBJ2-2
TGTGCCAGCAGCTTAACCCGGGACACTAGTGCCGAGGAGCTGTTTTTT
CASSLTRDTSAEELFF
>TRBV28|24|TRBD2|.|TRBJ2-1
TGTGCCAGCAGTGGCCCTGGGGGGATCCCCAGGACTAGCGGGCTAAGGGGGTCCTACAATGAGCAGTTCTTC
CASSGPGGIPRTSGLRGSYNEQFF
>TRBV7-2|12|.|few|TRBJ2-7
TGTGCCAGCAGCTTCGGAGCTCACGAGCAGTACTTC
CASSFGAHEQYF
>TRBV6-5|14|.|many|TRBJ1-2
TGTGCCAGCAGTTACGACAGCCCCACCAAGGGCTACACCTTC
CASSYDSPTKGYTF
>TRBV2|15|TRBD1|many|TRBJ1-5
TGTGCCAGCATGAGTTCCACAGGGGGACATCAGCCCCAGCATTTT
CASMSSTGGHQPQHF
>TRBV20-1|14|.|.|TRBJ2-1
TGCAGTGCTAGAGTCGGTGTCTCCTACAATGAGCAGTTCTTC
CSARVGVSYNEQFF
>TRBV6-1|15|TRBD1|many|TRBJ2-5
TGTGCCAGCAGTGTCCCGGGACAGGGCACAGAGACCCAGTACTTC
CASSVPGQGTETQYF
>TRBV5-1|12|.|few|TRBJ1-1
TGCGCCAGCAGCTCTCAGGGACCTGAAGCTTTCTTT
CASSSQGPEAFF
>TRBV28|15|.|many|TRBJ2-7
TGTGCCAGCAGAGAGACAGTGGAGACCGCCTACGAGCAGTACTTC
CASRETVETAYEQYF
>TRBV18|13|.|many|TRBJ2-5
TGTGCCAGCTCACCATATGACCAAGAGACCCAGTACTTC
CASSPYDQETQYF
>TRBV20-1|13|TRBD1|many|TRBJ1-1
TGCAGTGCTACGGGACAGAAGAACACTGAAGCTTTCTTT
CSATGQKNTEAFF
>TRBV2|14|.|many|TRBJ1-1
TGTGCCAGCAGTGAAGAGGCCCGGGGAACTGAAGCTTTCTTT
CASSEEARGTEAFF
>TRBV5-6|16|TRBD1|few|TRBJ1-1
TGTGCCAGCAGGGGGGACAGAGGTCTCATGAACACTGAAGCTTTCTTT
CASRGDRGLMNTEAFF
>TRBV2|14|TRBD2|many|TRBJ2-7
TGTGCCAGCAGTGTTCTGGGACTAGCCTACGAGCAGTACTTC
CASSVLGLAYEQYF
>TRBV5-1|15|TRBD1|few|TRBJ1-2
TGCGCCAGCAGTCGTCAGGGGGCTGAAGAAGATGGCTACACCTTC
CASSRQGAEEDGYTF